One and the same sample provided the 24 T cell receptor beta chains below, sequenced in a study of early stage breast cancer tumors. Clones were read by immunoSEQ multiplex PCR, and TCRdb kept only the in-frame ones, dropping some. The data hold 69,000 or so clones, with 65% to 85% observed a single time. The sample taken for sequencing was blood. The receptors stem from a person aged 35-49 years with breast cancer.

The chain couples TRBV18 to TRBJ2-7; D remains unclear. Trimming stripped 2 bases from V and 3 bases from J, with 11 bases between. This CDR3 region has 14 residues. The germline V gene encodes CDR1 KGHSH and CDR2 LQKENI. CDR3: CASSPGLNSYEQYF. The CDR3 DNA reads TGTGCCAGCTCACCAGGGCTGAATAGCTACGAGCAGTACTTC.

The CDR3 DNA reads TGTGCCACCAGCAGAGTAGGGACAGGGTCGTCCACCGGGGAGCTGTTTTTT. It codes for CATSRVGTGSSTGELFF. The V and J genes are TRBV15 and TRBJ2-2; the match to TRBD1 covers 9 bases. The CDR3 is 17 amino acids. The trim removed 1 base at V and 4 bases at J, leaving 7 bases unmatched. CDR1 is LNHNV, CDR2 YYDKDF, per germline (reference sequence). The entire variable domain, with the rest obtained from reference TRBV15 and TRBJ2-2, is as follows: DAMVIQNPRYQVTQFGKPVTLSCSQTLNHNVMYWYQQKSSQAPKLLFHYYDKDFNNEADTPDNFQSRRPNTSFCFLDIRSPGLGDTAMYLCATSRVGTGSSTGELFFGEGSRLTVL.

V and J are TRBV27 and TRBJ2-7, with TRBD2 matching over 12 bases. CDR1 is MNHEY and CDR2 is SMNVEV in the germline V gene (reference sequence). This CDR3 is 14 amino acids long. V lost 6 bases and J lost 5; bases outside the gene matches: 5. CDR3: CASSVLAGGNEQYF. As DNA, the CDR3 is TGTGCCAGCAGCGTCCTAGCGGGAGGGAACGAGCAGTACTTC.

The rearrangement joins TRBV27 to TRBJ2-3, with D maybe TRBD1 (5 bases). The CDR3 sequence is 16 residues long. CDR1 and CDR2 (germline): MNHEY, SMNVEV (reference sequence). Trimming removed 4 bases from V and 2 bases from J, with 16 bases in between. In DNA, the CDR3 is TGTGCCAGCAGTTCCCGACAGTTCCATCACACAGATACGCAGTATTTT. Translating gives CASSSRQFHHTDTQYF.

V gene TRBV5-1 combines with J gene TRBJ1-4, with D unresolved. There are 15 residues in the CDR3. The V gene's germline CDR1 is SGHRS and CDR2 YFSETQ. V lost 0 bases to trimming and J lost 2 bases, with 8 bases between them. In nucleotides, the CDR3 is TGCGCCAGCAGCTTGGTAGGATCCACTAATGAAAAACTGTTTTTT. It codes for CASSLVGSTNEKLFF.

The CDR3 coding sequence is TGTGCCAGTAGTATAGGTCTAGCGGGAGGGCGGGACACCGGGGAGCTGTTTTTT. It codes for CASSIGLAGGRDTGELFF. The chain employs TRBV19 and TRBJ2-2; 12 bases match TRBD2. CDR1 is LNHDA and CDR2 is SQIVND in the germline V gene (reference sequence). J lost 3 bases, V lost 1 base, and 6 bases had no gene match. The CDR3 consists of 18 residues. The variable domain in full, completed from reference TRBV19 and TRBJ2-2, reads DGGITQSPKYLFRKEGQNVTLSCEQNLNHDAMYWYRQDPGQGLRLIYYSQIVNDFQKGDIAEGYSVSREKKESFPLTVTSAQKNPTAFYLCASSIGLAGGRDTGELFFGEGSRLTVL.

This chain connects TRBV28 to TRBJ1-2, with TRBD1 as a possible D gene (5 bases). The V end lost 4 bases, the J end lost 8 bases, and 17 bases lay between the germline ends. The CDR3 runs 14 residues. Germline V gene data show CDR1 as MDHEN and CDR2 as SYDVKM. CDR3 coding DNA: TGTGCCAGCAGTTGGGACTCTGGAGAGTGGGGCTACACCTTC. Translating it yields CASSWDSGEWGYTF.

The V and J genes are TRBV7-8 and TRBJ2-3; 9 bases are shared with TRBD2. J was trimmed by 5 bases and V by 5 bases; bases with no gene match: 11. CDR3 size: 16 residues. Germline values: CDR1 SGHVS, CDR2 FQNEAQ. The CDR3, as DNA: TGTGCCAGCAGCAAGTCGGTAGCGGGAGCAAAAGATACGCAGTATTTT. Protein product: CASSKSVAGAKDTQYF. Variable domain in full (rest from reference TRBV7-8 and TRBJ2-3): GAGVSQSPRYKVAKRGQDVALRCDPISGHVSLFWYQQALGQGPEFLTYFQNEAQLDKSGLPSDRFFAERPEGSVSTLKIQRTQQEDSAVYLCASSKSVAGAKDTQYFGPGTRLTVL.

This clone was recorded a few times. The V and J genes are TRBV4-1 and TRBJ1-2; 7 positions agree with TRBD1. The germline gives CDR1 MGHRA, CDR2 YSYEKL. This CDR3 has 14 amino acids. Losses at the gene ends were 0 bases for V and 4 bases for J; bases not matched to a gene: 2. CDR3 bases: TGCGCCAGCAGCCAAGATCGGACAGGCTATGGCTACACCTTC. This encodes CASSQDRTGYGYTF.

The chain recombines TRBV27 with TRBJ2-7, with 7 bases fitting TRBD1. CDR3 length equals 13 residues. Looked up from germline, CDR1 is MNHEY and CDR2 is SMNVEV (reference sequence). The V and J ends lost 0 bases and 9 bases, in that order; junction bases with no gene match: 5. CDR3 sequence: CASSLSMKGAQYF. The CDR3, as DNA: TGTGCCAGCAGTTTATCGATGAAGGGGGCGCAGTACTTC.

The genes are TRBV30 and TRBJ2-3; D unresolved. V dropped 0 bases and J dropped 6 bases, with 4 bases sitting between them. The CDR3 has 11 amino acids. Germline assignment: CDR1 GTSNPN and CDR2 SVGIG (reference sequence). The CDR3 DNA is TGTGCCTGGAGTGTGCTTGATACGCAGTATTTT. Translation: CAWSVLDTQYF.

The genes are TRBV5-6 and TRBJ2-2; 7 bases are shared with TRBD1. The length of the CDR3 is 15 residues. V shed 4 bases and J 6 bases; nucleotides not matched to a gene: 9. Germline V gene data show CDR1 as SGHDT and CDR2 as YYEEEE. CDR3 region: CASSPRQGKAGELFF. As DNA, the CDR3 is TGTGCCAGCAGCCCCCGACAGGGAAAGGCCGGGGAGCTGTTTTTT.

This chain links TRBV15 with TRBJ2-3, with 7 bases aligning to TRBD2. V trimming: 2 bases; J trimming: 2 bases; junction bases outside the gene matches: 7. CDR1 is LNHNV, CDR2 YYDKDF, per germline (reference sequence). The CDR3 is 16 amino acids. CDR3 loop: CATSRRRGKPTDTQYF. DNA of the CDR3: TGTGCCACCAGCAGAAGGCGGGGGAAACCCACAGATACGCAGTATTTT.

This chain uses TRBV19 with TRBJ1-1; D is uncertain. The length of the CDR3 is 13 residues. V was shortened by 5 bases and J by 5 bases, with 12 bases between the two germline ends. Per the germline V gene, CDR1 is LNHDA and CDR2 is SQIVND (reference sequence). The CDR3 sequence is CASSALGVTEAFF. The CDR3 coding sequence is TGTGCCAGTAGTGCCCTCGGAGTAACTGAAGCTTTCTTT.

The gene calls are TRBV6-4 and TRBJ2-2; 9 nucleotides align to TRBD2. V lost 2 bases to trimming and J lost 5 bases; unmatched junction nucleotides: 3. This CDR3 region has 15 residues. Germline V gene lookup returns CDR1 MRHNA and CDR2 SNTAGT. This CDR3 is CASSDGLAGTGELFF. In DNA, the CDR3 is TGTGCCAGCAGTGACGGCCTAGCGGGAACCGGGGAGCTGTTTTTT.

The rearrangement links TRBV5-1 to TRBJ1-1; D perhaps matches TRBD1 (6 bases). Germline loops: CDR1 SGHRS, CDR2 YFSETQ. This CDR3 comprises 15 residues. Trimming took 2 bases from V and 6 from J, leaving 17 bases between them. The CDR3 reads CASSFLQGLRAEAFF. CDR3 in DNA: TGCGCCAGCAGCTTCCTACAGGGCCTACGGGCTGAAGCTTTCTTT. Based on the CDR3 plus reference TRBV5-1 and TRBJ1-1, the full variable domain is KAGVTQTPRYLIKTRGQQVTLSCSPISGHRSVSWYQQTPGQGLQFLFEYFSETQRNKGNFPGRFSGRQFSNSRSEMNVSTLELGDSALYLCASSFLQGLRAEAFFGQGTRLTVV.

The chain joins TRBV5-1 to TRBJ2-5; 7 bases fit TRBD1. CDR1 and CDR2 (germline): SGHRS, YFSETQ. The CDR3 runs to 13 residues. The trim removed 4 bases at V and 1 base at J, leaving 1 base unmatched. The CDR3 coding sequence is TGCGCCAGCAGCCCAGGGGGCCAAGAGACCCAGTACTTC. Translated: CASSPGGQETQYF.

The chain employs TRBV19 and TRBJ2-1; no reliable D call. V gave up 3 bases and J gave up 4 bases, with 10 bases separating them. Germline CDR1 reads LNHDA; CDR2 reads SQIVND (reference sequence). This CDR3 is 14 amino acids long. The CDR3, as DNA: TGTGCCAGTAGTATGGTCCCCAGGTACAATGAGCAGTTCTTC. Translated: CASSMVPRYNEQFF.

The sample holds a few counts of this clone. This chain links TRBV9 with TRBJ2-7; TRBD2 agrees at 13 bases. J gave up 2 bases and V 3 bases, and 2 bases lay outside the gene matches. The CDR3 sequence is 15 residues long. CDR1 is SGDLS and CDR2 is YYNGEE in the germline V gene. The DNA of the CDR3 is TGTGCCAGCAGCGGGGGACTAGCGGGACCCTACGAGCAGTACTTC. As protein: CASSGGLAGPYEQYF.

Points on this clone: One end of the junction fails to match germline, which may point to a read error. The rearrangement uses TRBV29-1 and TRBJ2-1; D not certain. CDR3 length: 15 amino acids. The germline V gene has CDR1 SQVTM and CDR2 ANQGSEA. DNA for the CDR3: TGCAGCGTAGAAGCGCACAGAGATCGATACAATGAGCAGTTCTTC. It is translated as CSVEAHRDRYNEQFF.

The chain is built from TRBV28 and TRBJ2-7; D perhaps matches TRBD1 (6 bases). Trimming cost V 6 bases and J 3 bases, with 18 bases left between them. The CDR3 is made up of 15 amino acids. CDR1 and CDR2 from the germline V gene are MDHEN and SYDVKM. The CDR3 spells CASRSPVGQNYEQYF. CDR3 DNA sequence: TGTGCCAGCAGATCGCCGGTTGGACAGAACTACGAGCAGTACTTC.

CDR3 nucleotides: TGTGCCAGCAGTCAGCGGACTAGCGGGAGCCTGACCCAGTACTTC. Amino acid sequence: CASSQRTSGSLTQYF. The chain recombines TRBV6-5 with TRBJ2-5; the match to TRBD2 covers 13 bases. CDR3 size: 15 residues. Trimming removed 5 bases from V and 7 bases from J; junction bases left unmatched: 7. Per germline, CDR1 MNHEY and CDR2 SVGAGI.

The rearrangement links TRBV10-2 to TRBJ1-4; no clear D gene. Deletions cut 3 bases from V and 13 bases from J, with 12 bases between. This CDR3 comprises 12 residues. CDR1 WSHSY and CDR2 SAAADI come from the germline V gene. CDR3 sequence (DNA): TGCGCCAGCAGTGACTCCCCCCCAGGACTGTTTTTT. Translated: CASSDSPPGLFF.

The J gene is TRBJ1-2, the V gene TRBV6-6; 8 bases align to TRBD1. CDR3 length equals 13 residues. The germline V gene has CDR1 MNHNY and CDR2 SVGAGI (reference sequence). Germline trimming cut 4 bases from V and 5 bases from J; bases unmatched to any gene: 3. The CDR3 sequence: CASSLQGGYGYTF. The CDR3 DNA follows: TGTGCCAGCAGTTTACAGGGGGGGTATGGCTACACCTTC.